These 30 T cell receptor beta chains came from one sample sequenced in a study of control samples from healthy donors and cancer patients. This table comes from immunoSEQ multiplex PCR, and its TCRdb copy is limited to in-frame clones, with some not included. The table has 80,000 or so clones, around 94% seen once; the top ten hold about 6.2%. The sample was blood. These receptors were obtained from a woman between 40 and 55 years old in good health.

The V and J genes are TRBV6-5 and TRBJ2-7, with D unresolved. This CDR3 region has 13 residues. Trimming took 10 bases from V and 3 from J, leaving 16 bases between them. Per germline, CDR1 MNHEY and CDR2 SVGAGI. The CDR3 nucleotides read TGTGCCACCCCCCTGGGTCCTGACTACGAGCAGTACTTC. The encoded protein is CATPLGPDYEQYF.

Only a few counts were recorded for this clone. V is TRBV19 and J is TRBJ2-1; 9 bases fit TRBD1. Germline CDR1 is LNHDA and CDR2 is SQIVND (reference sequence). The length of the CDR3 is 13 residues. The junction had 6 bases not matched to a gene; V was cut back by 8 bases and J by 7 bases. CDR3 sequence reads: CASGTGSWNEQFF. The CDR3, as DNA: TGTGCCAGTGGGACAGGGTCATGGAATGAGCAGTTCTTC.

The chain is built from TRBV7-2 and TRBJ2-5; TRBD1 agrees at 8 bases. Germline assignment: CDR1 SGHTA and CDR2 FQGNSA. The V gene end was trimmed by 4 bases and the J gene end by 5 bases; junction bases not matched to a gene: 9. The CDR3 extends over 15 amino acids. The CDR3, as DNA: TGTGCCAGCAGCTCCCAAACAGGGGGTAGGGAGACCCAGTACTTC. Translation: CASSSQTGGRETQYF.

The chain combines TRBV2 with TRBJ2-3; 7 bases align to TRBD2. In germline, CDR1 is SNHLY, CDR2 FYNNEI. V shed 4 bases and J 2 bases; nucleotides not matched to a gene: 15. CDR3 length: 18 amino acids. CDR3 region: CASSGATTTGTTTDTQYF. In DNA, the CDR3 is TGTGCCAGCAGTGGTGCGACTACGACCGGGACTACCACAGATACGCAGTATTTT.

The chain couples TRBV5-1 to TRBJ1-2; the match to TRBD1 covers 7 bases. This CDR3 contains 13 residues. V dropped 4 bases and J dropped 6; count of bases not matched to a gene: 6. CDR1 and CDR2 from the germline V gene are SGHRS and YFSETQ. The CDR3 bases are TGCGCCAGCAGCGGGGGACAGAATAATGGCTACACCTTC. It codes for CASSGGQNNGYTF.

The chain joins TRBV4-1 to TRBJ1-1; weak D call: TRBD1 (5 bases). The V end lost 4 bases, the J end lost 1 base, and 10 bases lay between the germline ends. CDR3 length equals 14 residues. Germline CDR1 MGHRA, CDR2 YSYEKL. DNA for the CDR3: TGCGCCAGCAGCCCAGGCGACAGGAACACTGAAGCTTTCTTT. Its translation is CASSPGDRNTEAFF.

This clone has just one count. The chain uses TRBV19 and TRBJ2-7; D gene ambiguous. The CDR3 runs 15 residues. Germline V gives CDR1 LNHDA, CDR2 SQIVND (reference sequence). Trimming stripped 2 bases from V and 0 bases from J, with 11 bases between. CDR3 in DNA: TGTGCCAGTAGTATAAGTCGCAGTCCCTCCTACGAGCAGTACTTC. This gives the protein CASSISRSPSYEQYF.

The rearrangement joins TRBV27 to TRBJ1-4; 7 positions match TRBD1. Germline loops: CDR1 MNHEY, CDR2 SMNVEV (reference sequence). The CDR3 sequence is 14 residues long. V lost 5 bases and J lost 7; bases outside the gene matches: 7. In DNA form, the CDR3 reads TGTGCCAGCAGTGGTCAGGGGGGCAGTGAAAAACTGTTTTTT. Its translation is CASSGQGGSEKLFF.

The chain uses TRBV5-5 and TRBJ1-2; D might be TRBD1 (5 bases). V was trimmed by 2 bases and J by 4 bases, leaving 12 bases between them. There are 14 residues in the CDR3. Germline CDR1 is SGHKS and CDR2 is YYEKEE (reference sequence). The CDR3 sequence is CASSLMGRIYGYTF. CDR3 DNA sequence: TGTGCCAGCAGCTTAATGGGACGGATCTATGGCTACACCTTC.

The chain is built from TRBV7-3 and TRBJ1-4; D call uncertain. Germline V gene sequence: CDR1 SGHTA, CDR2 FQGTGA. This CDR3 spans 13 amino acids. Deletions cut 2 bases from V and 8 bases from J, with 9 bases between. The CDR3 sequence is CASSLGFGEKLFF. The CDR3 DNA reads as TGTGCCAGCAGCTTAGGGTTCGGGGAAAAACTGTTTTTT. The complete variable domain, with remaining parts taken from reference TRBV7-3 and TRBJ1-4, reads GAGVSQTPSNKVTEKGKYVELRCDPISGHTALYWYRQSLGQGPEFLIYFQGTGAADDSGLPNDRFFAVRPEGSVSTLKIQRTERGDSAVYLCASSLGFGEKLFFGSGTQLSVL.

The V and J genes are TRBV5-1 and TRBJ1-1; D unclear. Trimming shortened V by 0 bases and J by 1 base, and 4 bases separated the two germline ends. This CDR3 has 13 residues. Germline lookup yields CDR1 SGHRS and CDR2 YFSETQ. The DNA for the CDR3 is TGCGCCAGCAGCTTGGGTGGGAACACTGAAGCTTTCTTT. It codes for CASSLGGNTEAFF.

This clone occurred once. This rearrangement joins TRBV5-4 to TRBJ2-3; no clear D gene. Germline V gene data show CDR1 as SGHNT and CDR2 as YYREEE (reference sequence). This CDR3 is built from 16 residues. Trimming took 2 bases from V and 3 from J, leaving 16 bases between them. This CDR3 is CASSLWRSSFTDTQYF. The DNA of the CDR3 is TGTGCCAGCAGCTTATGGCGATCCTCCTTTACAGATACGCAGTATTTT.

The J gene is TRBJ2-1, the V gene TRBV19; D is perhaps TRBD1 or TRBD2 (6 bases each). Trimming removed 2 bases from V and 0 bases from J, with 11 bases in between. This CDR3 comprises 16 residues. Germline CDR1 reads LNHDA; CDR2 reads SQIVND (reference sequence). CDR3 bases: TGTGCCAGTAGTATAATCGGGGGACACTCCTACAATGAGCAGTTCTTC. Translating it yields CASSIIGGHSYNEQFF.

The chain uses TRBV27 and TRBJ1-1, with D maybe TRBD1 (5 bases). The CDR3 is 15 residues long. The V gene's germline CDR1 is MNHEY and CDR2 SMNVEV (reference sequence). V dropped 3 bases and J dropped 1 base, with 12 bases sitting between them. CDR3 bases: TGTGCCAGCAGTTTCTCGCCGGGGCCGAACACTGAAGCTTTCTTT. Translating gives CASSFSPGPNTEAFF.

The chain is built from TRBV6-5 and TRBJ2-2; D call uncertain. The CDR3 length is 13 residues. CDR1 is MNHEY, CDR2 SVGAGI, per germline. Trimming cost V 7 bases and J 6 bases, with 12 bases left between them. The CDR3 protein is CASNRVNAGELFF. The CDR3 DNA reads TGTGCCAGCAATAGGGTTAATGCCGGGGAGCTGTTTTTT.

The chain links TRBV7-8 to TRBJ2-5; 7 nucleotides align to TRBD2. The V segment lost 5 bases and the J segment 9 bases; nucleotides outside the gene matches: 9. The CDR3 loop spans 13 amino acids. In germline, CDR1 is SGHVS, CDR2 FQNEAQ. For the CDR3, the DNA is TGTGCCAGCAGCCGGGCCGAACGGGGGGCCCAGTACTTC. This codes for CASSRAERGAQYF.

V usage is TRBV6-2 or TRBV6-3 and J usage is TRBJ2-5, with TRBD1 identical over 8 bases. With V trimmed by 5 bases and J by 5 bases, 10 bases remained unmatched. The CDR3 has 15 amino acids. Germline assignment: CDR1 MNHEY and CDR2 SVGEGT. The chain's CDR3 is CASSPSGGEGETQYF. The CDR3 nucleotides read TGTGCCAGCAGTCCCTCAGGGGGCGAAGGGGAGACCCAGTACTTC.

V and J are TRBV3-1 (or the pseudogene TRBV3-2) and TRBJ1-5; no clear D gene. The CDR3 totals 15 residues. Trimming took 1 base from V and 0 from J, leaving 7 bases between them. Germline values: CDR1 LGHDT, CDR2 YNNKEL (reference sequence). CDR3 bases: TGTGCCAGCAGCCAAGTCGCAGATAGCAATCAGCCCCAGCATTTT. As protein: CASSQVADSNQPQHF.

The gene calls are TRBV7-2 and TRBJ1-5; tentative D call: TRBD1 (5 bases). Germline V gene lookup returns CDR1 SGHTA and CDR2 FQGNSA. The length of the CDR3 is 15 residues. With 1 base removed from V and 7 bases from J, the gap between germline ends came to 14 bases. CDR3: CASSLVGALGQPQHF. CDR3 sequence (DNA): TGTGCCAGCAGCTTAGTTGGGGCCTTAGGGCAGCCCCAGCATTTT.

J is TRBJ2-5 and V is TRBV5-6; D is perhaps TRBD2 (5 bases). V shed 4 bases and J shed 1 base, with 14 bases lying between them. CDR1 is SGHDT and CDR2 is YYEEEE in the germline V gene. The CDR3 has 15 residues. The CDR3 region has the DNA TGTGCCAGCAGCCGGGTGGGAGATCTCCAAGAGACCCAGTACTTC. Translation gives CASSRVGDLQETQYF.

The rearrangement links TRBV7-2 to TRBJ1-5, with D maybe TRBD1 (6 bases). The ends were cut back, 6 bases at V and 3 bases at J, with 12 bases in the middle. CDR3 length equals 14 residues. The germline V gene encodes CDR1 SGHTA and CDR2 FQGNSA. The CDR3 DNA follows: TGTGCCAGCAGTTTACAGGGCCACAATCAGCCCCAGCATTTT. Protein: CASSLQGHNQPQHF. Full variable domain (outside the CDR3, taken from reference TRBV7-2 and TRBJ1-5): GAGVSQSPSNKVTEKGKDVELRCDPISGHTALYWYRQSLGQGLEFLIYFQGNSAPDKSGLPSDRFSAERTGGSVSTLTIQRTQQEDSAVYLCASSLQGHNQPQHFGDGTRLSIL.

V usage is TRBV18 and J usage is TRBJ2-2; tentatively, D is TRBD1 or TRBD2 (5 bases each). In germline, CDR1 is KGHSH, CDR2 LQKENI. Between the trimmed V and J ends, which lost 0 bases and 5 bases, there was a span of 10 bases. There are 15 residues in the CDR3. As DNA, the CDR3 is TGTGCCAGCTCACCACCGGTAGAGGGGACCGGGGAGCTGTTTTTT. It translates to CASSPPVEGTGELFF.

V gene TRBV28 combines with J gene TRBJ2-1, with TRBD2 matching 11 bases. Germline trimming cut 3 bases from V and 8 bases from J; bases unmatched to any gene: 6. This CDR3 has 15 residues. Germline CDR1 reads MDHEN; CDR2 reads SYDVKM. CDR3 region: CASSFTLAGGHEQFF. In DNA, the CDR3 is TGTGCCAGCAGTTTCACCCTAGCGGGGGGACATGAGCAGTTCTTC.

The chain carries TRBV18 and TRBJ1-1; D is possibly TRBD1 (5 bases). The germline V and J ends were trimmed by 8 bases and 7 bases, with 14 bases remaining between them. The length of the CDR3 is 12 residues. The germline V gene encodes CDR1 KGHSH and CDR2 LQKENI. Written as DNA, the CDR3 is TGTGCCAGCGATCAGGGCCGGGGTGAAGCTTTCTTT. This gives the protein CASDQGRGEAFF. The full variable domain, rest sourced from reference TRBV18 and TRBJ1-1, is NAGVMQNPRHLVRRRGQEARLRCSPMKGHSHVYWYRQLPEEGLKFMVYLQKENIIDESGMPKERFSAEFPKEGPSILRIQQVVRGDSAAYFCASDQGRGEAFFGQGTRLTVV.

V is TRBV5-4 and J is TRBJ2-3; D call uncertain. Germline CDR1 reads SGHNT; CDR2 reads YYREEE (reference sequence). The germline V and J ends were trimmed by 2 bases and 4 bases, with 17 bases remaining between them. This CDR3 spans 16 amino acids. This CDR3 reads CASSLPGQRAPDTQYF. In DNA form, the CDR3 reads TGTGCCAGCAGCTTACCTGGCCAACGGGCACCAGATACGCAGTATTTT.

The chain's CDR3 is CASSGTSGRQETQYF. The CDR3 DNA reads TGTGCCAGCAGTGGGACTAGCGGGAGACAAGAGACCCAGTACTTC. V is TRBV2 and J is TRBJ2-5; 13 bases match TRBD2. CDR3 length: 15 amino acids. Germline CDR1 is SNHLY and CDR2 is FYNNEI. Trimming cost V 4 bases and J 2 bases; bases outside gene matches: 1.

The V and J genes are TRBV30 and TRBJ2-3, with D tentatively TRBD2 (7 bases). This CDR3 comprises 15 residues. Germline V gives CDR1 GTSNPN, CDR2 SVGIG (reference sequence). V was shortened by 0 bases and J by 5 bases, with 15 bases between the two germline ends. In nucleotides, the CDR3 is TGTGCCTGGAGTGTAGGGGGGGGGCCTAAAGATACGCAGTATTTT. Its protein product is CAWSVGGGPKDTQYF. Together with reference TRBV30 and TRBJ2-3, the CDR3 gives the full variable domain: SQTIHQWPATLVQPVGSPLSLECTVEGTSNPNLYWYRQAAGRGLQLLFYSVGIGQISSEVPQNLSASRPQDRQFILSSKKLLLSDSGFYLCAWSVGGGPKDTQYFGPGTRLTVL.

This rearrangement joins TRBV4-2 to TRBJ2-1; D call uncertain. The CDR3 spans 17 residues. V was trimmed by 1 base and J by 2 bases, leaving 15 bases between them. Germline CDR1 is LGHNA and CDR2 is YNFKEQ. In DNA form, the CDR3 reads TGTGCCAGCAGCCAAGCCTCCTTCTCGGAGACCTACAATGAGCAGTTCTTC. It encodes CASSQASFSETYNEQFF.

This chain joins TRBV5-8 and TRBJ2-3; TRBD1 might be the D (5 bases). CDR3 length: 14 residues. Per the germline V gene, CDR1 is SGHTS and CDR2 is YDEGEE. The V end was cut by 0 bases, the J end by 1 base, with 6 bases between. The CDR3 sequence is CASSLDRRTDTQYF. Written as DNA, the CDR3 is TGTGCCAGCAGCTTGGACAGGCGCACAGATACGCAGTATTTT.

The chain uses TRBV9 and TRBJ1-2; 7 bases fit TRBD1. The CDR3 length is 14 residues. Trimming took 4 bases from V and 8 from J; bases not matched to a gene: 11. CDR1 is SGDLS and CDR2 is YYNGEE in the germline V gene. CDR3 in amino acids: CASSSRLGGTGYTF. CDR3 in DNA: TGTGCCAGCAGCTCAAGACTAGGGGGCACGGGCTACACCTTC. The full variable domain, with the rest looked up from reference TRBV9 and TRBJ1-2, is DSGVTQTPKHLITATGQRVTLRCSPRSGDLSVYWYQQSLDQGLQFLIQYYNGEERAKGNILERFSAQQFPDLHSELNLSSLELGDSALYFCASSSRLGGTGYTFGSGTRLTVV.